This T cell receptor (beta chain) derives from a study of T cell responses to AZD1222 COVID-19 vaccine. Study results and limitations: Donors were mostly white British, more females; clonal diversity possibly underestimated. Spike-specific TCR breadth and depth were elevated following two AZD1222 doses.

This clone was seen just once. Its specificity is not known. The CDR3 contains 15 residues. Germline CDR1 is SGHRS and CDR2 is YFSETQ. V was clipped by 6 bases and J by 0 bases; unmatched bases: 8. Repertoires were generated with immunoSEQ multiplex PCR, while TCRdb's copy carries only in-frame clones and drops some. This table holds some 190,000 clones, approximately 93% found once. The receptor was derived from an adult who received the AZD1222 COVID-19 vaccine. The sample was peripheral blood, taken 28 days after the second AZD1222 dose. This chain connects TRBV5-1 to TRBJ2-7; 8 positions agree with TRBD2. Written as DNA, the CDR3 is TGCGCCAGCACCCCCGGGACTAGGGGCTCCTACGAGCAGTACTTC. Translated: CASTPGTRGSYEQYF.